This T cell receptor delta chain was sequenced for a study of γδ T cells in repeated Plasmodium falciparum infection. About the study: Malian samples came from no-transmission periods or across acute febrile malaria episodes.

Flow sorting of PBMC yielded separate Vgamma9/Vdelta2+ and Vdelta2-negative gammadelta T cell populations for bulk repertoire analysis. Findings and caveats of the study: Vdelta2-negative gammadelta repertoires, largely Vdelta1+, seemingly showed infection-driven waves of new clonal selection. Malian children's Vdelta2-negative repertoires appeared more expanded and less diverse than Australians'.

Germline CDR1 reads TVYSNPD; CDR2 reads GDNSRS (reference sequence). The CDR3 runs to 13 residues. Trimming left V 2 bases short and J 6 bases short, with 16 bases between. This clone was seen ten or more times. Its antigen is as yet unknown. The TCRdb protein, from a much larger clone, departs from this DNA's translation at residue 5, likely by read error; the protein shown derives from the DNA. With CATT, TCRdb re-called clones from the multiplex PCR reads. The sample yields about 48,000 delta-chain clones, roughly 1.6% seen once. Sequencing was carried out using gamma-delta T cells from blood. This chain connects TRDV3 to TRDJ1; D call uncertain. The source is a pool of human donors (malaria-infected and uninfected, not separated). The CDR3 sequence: CAFSDLSANKLIF. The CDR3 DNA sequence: TGTGCCTTTTCCGACCTTTCCGCGAATAAACTCATCTTT. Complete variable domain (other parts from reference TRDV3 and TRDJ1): CDKVTQSSPDQTVASGSEVVLLCTYDTVYSNPDLFWYRIRPDYSFQFVFYGDNSRSEGADFTQGRFSVKHILTQKAFHLVISPVRTEDSATYYCAFSDLSANKLIFGKGTRVTVEP.